The T cell receptor beta chain described here comes from a study of tumor and adjacent non-tumor tissue in lung cancer. Study-level background: Patients were aged roughly 30 to 76, 9 to 10 men and roughly five women, stage I to III.

Notes on the study in general: Shorter survival was associated with higher TCR diversity in tumors. Compared with tumor, normal lung showed significantly lower TCR diversity.

TCRbeta libraries were built with three rounds of nested PCR, modified from ARM-PCR. Via MiXCR, TCRdb re-called the multiplex PCR reads, giving one row per CDR3 protein. The sample has over 110,000 distinct CDR3 sequences; roughly 66% are singletons. This sample's RNA came from whole unsorted tissue. Between August and November 2014, newly diagnosed, chemotherapy-naive lung cancer patients underwent thoracic surgery in China. The CDR3 runs 13 residues. V was cut by 2 bases and J by 7 bases, with 9 bases left in between. The germline gives CDR1 MNHNY, CDR2 SVGAGI (reference sequence). Concerning this clonotype itself: Its antigen is as yet unknown.

The source material was lung tumor tissue. The chain combines TRBV6-6 with TRBJ1-5; D may be TRBD1 (6 bases). The receptor was isolated from a man in his 60s with small cell lung cancer. The CDR3 nucleotides are TGTGCCAGCAGTTACGCCCAGGGGCAGCCCCAGCATTTT. It translates to CASSYAQGQPQHF.